This T cell receptor (beta chain) was captured by sequencing in a study of T cells in Graves' hyperthyroidism and ophthalmopathy. No ophthalmopathy progression within 18 months constituted stable Graves' hyperthyroidism. Hyperthyroidism, newly diagnosed and lasting under 2 months, affected patients aged 18 to 65. Exclusion followed for patients with uncontrolled infection, other autoimmune disease, pregnancy or lactation. Diagnosis relied on clinical symptoms, serum thyroxine and TRAb, thyroid ultrasound and orbital computed tomography. This clonotype has at least ten counts. TCR beta CDR3 regions were amplified from RNA. TCR CDR3 regions were first amplified by RT-PCR with HTBI primers. TCRdb used MiXCR to reprocess the multiplex PCR reads, holding one entry per CDR3 protein. The sample includes a few hundred thousand distinct CDR3 sequences, approximately 15% of them seen just once. This receptor was obtained from a woman between 25 and 40 years old with Graves' hyperthyroidism. Sequenced input: blood.

The CDR3 sequence: CATSDPGQGAIQETQYF. The CDR3 nucleotides read TGTGCCACCAGTGATCCCGGACAGGGGGCAATTCAGGAGACCCAGTACTTC. The J gene is TRBJ2-5, the V gene TRBV24-1; 11 bases map to TRBD1. Per germline, CDR1 KGHDR and CDR2 SFDVKD. The J segment lost 5 bases and the V segment lost 3 bases, leaving 10 bases of the junction unmatched. This CDR3 comprises 17 residues.